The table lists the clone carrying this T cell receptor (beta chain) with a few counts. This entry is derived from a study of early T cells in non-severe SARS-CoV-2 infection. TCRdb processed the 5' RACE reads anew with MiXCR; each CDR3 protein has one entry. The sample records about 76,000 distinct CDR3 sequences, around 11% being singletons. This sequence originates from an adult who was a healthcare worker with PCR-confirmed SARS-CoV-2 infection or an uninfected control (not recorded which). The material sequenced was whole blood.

The CDR3 reads CASSSQGALGEKLFF. CDR3 nucleotides: TGTGCCAGCAGTTCCCAGGGGGCGCTGGGTGAAAAACTGTTTTTT. The chain uses TRBV5-6 and TRBJ1-4; the match to TRBD1 covers 8 bases. The CDR3 sequence is 15 residues long. The J segment lost 7 bases and the V segment lost 5 bases, leaving 10 bases of the junction unmatched. CDR1 is SGHDT, CDR2 YYEEEE, per germline.